This TCR beta chain was documented in a study of cytomegalovirus exposure and HLA in healthy donors. The wider study: As released early, the data held roughly 85 million unique TCRs from HLA-typed donors.

60 Vbeta and 13 Jbeta primers were used in PCR. TCRdb's table, derived via immunoSEQ multiplex PCR, lists solely in-frame clones and lacks some. The sample contains 130,000 or so clones, roughly 76% of which appear only once. Trimming left V 8 bases short and J 2 bases short, with 14 bases between. The CDR3 is 14 residues long. Germline lookup yields CDR1 LNHDA and CDR2 SQIVND (reference sequence). A note on this clone: Its target is unknown.

Study observations and caveats: The authors later linked a missense DCLRE1C variant to TCR beta V- and J-gene trimming. Differences between HLA loci emerged in a later analysis of TCR association rates, with DRB1 most and HLA-C fewest. Cytomegalovirus association was assigned to around 150 TCR beta chains.

This sequence originates from a female donor in good health and CMV-seronegative. The sequenced sample was PBMCs. The chain employs TRBV19 and TRBJ2-3; a weak D match, TRBD2 (6 bases). The DNA of the CDR3 is TGTGCCAGTGGGGTGACTAGTCTCACAGATACGCAGTATTTT. It is translated as CASGVTSLTDTQYF.